Following are 11 T cell receptor beta chains from one sample sequenced in a study of cytomegalovirus exposure and HLA in healthy donors (dated by TCRdb to between 2016 and 2019). Library generation was performed with the immunoSEQ multiplex PCR assay. For the multiplex PCR, a mixture combining 60 forward primers for TCR Vbeta segments and 13 reverse primers for TCR Jbeta segments was used. The clones in this table, taken by TCRdb from immuneACCESS, are in-frame only. Not every clone is retained; where verified, under half of the shortfall comes from an unresolved V gene, and the cause of the rest is unknown. The sample table contains about 92,000 clones; only one count was recorded for roughly 80% of them. The biggest ten clones account for 0.95% to 1.5% of the sample. Sequencing used PBMCs. The receptors originated from a girl aged 2 to 10 in good health and CMV-seropositive.

This rearrangement joins TRBV29-1 to TRBJ2-3; perhaps TRBD2 as D (6 bases). The CDR3 totals 14 residues. Germline V CDR1 and CDR2: SQVTM, ANQGSEA. V shed 4 bases and J shed 3 bases, with 14 bases lying between them. DNA for the CDR3: TGCAGCGTTGGAATCACTAGCCTGACAGATACGCAGTATTTT. This codes for CSVGITSLTDTQYF.

The chain uses TRBV27 and TRBJ1-5; the D is unclear. The CDR3 has 16 amino acids. Germline V gives CDR1 MNHEY, CDR2 SMNVEV (reference sequence). With 2 bases removed from V and 4 bases from J, the gap between germline ends came to 15 bases. DNA of the CDR3: TGTGCCAGCAGTTTAGGTCCCGCGGGAGCGAATCAGCCCCAGCATTTT. It translates to CASSLGPAGANQPQHF.

This chain joins TRBV28 and TRBJ1-5; 9 positions agree with TRBD1. The V gene's germline CDR1 is MDHEN and CDR2 SYDVKM. J was trimmed by 6 bases and V by 4 bases; bases with no gene match: 7. This CDR3 spans 15 amino acids. The CDR3 sequence is CASSSGQGNLQPQHF. In DNA, the CDR3 is TGTGCCAGCAGTTCAGGACAGGGGAACCTTCAGCCCCAGCATTTT.

This clone was observed a few times. This chain uses TRBV28 with TRBJ2-1; 7 bases align to TRBD2. The trim removed 2 bases at V and 5 bases at J, leaving 12 bases unmatched. CDR3 length equals 17 residues. Per germline, CDR1 MDHEN and CDR2 SYDVKM. CDR3 DNA sequence: TGTGCCAGCAGTTTACGGTCTAGCGGCTTCTACGACAATGAGCAGTTCTTC. It encodes CASSLRSSGFYDNEQFF.

The rearrangement uses TRBV27 and TRBJ2-7; D is possibly TRBD1 (6 bases). Germline V gives CDR1 MNHEY, CDR2 SMNVEV (reference sequence). Trimming stripped 7 bases from V and 5 bases from J, with 9 bases between. The CDR3 consists of 11 residues. The CDR3, as DNA: TGTGCCAGCAACCAGGGGAACGAGCAGTACTTC. Translation: CASNQGNEQYF.

The rearrangement uses TRBV7-8 and TRBJ2-5; D might be TRBD2 (7 bases). The CDR3 spans 13 residues. CDR1 and CDR2 (germline): SGHVS, FQNEAQ. Trimming left V 7 bases short and J 4 bases short, with 13 bases between. The CDR3 nucleotides read TGTGCCAGCACCCGGGGGGCCGGAGAGACCCAGTACTTC. Amino acids: CASTRGAGETQYF.

J is TRBJ1-1 and V is TRBV6-6; D call uncertain. In germline, CDR1 is MNHNY, CDR2 SVGAGI (reference sequence). The V end lost 2 bases, the J end lost 6 bases, and 16 bases lay between the germline ends. This CDR3 spans 15 amino acids. The CDR3 nucleotides read TGTGCCAGCAGTTACCCATCCCCGGAGGCACCTGAAGCTTTCTTT. Amino acids: CASSYPSPEAPEAFF.

The V gene is TRBV5-6, the J gene TRBJ2-3, with TRBD2 matching over 9 bases. This CDR3 comprises 16 residues. V was pared by 0 bases and J by 2 bases, with 4 bases of the junction left unmatched. CDR1 is SGHDT and CDR2 is YYEEEE in the germline V gene. The CDR3 DNA reads as TGTGCCAGCAGCTTGGTCCTAGCGGGATTCACAGATACGCAGTATTTT. The encoded protein is CASSLVLAGFTDTQYF.

The chain recombines TRBV11-3 with TRBJ2-1; TRBD1 might be the D (5 bases). V was shortened by 5 bases and J by 0 bases, with 8 bases between the two germline ends. The CDR3 sequence is 14 residues long. CDR1 SGHNT and CDR2 YENEEA come from the germline V gene. This CDR3 is CASSRQLSYNEQFF. In DNA form, the CDR3 reads TGTGCCAGCAGCCGACAGCTCTCCTACAATGAGCAGTTCTTC.

V usage is TRBV13 and J usage is TRBJ1-1, with D uncertain. Germline assignment: CDR1 PRHDT and CDR2 FYEKMQ (reference sequence). The CDR3 covers 14 residues. Between the trimmed V and J ends, which lost 3 bases and 11 bases, there was a span of 19 bases. In DNA form, the CDR3 reads TGTGCCAGCAGCTTCCTTTTATCGATGGTGGAGGCTTTCTTT. Translated, it gives CASSFLLSMVEAFF.

In this sample, this clone turned up once. V gene TRBV29-1 combines with J gene TRBJ2-5; D not certain. V lost 4 bases, J lost 9 bases, and 9 bases lay in between. The germline CDR1 and CDR2 sequences are SQVTM and ANQGSEA. The length of the CDR3 is 10 residues. The CDR3 sequence is CSVGVSPQYF. The CDR3 DNA reads TGCAGCGTTGGCGTTTCGCCCCAGTACTTC. Supplemented by reference TRBV29-1 and TRBJ2-5, the full variable domain reads SAVISQKPSRDICQRGTSLTIQCQVDSQVTMMFWYRQQPGQSLTLIATANQGSEATYESGFVIDKFPISRPNLTFSTLTVSNMSPEDSSIYLCSVGVSPQYFGPGTRLLVL.